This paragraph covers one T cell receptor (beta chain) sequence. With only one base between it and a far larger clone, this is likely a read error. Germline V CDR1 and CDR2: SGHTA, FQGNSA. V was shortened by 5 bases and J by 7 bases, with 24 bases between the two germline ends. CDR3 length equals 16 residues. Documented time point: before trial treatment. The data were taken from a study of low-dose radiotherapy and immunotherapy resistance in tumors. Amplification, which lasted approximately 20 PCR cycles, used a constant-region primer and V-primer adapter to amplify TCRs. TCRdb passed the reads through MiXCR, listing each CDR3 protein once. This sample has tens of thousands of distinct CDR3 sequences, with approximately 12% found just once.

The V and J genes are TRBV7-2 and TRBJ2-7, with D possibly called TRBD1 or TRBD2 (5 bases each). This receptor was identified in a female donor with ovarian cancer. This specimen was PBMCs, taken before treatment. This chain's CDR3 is CASSREGPISYNEQYF. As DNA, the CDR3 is TGTGCCAGCAGCCGAGAGGGACCTATCTCCTACAATGAGCAGTACTTC.